Below, one T cell receptor (beta chain) is given with its context. The record originates from a study of T cell changes during pregnancy in multiple sclerosis. CDR3 length equals 12 residues. Germline-derived CDR1 and CDR2 are SGDLS and YYNGEE. Germline trimming cut 4 bases from V and 7 bases from J; bases unmatched to any gene: 3. Measured with immunoSEQ multiplex PCR; TCRdb has only the in-frame clones, and not every one. The repertoire consists of around 49,000 clones, with around 90% occurring once and the leading ten covering roughly 0.6%. Material: CD4+ T cells from peripheral blood mononuclear cells, obtained after pregnancy. The source is a female donor in good health, enrolled as a control in a pregnancy study. The gene calls are TRBV9 and TRBJ1-1; 8 bases are a match to TRBD1. The CDR3 sequence: CASSPDRGEAFF. CDR3 bases: TGTGCCAGCAGCCCAGACAGGGGTGAAGCTTTCTTT.